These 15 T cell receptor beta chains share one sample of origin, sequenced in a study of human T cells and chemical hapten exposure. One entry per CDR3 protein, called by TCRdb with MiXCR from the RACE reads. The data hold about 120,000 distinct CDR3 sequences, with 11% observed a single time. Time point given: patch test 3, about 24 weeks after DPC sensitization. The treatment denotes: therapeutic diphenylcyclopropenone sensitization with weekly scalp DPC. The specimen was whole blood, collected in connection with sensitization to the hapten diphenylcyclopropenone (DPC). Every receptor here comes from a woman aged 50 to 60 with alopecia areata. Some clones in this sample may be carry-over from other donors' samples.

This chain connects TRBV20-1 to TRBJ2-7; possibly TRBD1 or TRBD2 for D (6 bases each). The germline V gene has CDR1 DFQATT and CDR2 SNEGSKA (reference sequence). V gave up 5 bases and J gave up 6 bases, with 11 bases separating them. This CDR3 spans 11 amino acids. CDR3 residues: CSAEGGGEQYF. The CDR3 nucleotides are TGCAGTGCTGAAGGAGGGGGCGAGCAGTACTTC.

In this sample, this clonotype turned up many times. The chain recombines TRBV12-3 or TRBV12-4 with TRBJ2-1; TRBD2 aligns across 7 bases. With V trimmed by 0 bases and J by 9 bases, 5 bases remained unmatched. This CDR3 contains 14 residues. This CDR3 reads CASSLAGGRTEQFF. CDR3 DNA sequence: TGTGCCAGCAGTTTAGCGGGCGGGAGAACTGAGCAGTTCTTC.

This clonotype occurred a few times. CDR3 nucleotides: TGTGCCAGCAGTGCCCCGGGGTACAATGAGCAGTTCTTC. It encodes CASSAPGYNEQFF. V and J are TRBV12-3 or TRBV12-4 and TRBJ2-1, with D tentatively TRBD2 (5 bases). The V and J ends lost 5 bases and 4 bases respectively, with 9 bases between them. The CDR3 spans 13 residues.

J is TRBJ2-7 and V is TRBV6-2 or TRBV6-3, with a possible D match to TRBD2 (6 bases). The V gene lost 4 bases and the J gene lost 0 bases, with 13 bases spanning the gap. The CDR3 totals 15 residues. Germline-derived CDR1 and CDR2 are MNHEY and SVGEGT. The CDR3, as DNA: TGTGCCAGCAGTTCCGGGGGAAGGAGCTCCTACGAGCAGTACTTC. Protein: CASSSGGRSSYEQYF.

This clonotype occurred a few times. CDR3 sequence reads: CASSRAGTGTNEQYF. The DNA for the CDR3 is TGTGCCAGCAGTCGGGCCGGGACAGGGACAAACGAGCAGTACTTC. The chain recombines TRBV12-3 or TRBV12-4 with TRBJ2-7; 9 nucleotides align to TRBD1. V shed 5 bases and J 5 bases; nucleotides not matched to a gene: 10. The CDR3 has 15 residues.

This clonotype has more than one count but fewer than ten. CDR3 sequence (DNA): TGCGCCAGCAGTGAGACGGCTAGCGGGAGGCTCGTCAATGAGCAGTTCTTC. Amino acids: CASSETASGRLVNEQFF. The V gene is TRBV10-2, the J gene TRBJ2-1, with 11 positions matching TRBD2. The CDR3 has 17 amino acids. V shed 2 bases and J 6 bases; nucleotides not matched to a gene: 9. CDR1 and CDR2 from the germline V gene are WSHSY and SAAADI.

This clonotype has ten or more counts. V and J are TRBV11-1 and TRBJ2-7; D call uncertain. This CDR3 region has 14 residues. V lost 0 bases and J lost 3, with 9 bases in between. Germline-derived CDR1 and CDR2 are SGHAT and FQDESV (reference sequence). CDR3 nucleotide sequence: TGTGCCAGCAGCTTAGCAGCCGGCGGCTACGAGCAGTACTTC. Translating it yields CASSLAAGGYEQYF.

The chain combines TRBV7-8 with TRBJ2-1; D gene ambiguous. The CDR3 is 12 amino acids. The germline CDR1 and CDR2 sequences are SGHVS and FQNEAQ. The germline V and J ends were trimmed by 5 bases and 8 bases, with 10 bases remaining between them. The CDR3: CASSTTIDEQFF. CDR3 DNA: TGTGCCAGCAGCACAACCATAGATGAGCAGTTCTTC.

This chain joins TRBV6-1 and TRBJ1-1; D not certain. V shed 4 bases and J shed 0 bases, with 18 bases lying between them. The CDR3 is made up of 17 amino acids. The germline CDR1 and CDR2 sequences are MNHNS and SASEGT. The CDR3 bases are TGTGCCAGCAGTGCCTCTTACCGGCGGGGTATGAACACTGAAGCTTTCTTT. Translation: CASSASYRRGMNTEAFF.

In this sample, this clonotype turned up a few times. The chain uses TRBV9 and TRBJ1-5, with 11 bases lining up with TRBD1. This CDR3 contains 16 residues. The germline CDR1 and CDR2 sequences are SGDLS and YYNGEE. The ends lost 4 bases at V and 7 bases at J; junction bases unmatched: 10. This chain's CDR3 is CASSPTGTGGEQPQHF. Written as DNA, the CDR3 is TGTGCCAGCAGCCCTACCGGGACAGGGGGAGAACAGCCCCAGCATTTT. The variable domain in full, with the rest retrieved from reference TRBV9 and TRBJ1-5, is DSGVTQTPKHLITATGQRVTLRCSPRSGDLSVYWYQQSLDQGLQFLIQYYNGEERAKGNILERFSAQQFPDLHSELNLSSLELGDSALYFCASSPTGTGGEQPQHFGDGTRLSIL.

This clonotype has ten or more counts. The CDR3 DNA sequence: TGTGCCAGCAGTCTGACAATCTACGAGCAGTACTTC. Translated: CASSLTIYEQYF. This chain joins TRBV12-3 or TRBV12-4 and TRBJ2-7; no definite D call. CDR3 size: 12 residues. Trimming shortened V by 5 bases and J by 3 bases, and 8 bases separated the two germline ends.

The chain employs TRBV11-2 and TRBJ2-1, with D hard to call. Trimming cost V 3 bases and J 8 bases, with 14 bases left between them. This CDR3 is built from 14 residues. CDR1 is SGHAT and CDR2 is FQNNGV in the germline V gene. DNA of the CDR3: TGTGCCAGCAGCTTCGGGTCCGCTGGGTATGAGCAGTTCTTC. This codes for CASSFGSAGYEQFF.

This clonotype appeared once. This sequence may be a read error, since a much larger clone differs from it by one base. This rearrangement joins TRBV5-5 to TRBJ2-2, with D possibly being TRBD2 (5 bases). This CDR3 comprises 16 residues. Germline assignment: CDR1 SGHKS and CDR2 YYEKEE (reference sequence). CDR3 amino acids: CASSLAYGPNTGELSF. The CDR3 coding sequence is TGTGCCAGCAGCTTGGCGTACGGTCCTAACACCGGGGAGCTGTCTTTT.

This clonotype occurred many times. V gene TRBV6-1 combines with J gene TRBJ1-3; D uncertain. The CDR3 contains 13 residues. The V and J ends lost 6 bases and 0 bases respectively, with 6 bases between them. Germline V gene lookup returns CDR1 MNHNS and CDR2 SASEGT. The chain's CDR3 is CASSLLSGNTIYF. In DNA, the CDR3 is TGTGCCAGCAGCCTACTCTCTGGAAACACCATATATTTT.

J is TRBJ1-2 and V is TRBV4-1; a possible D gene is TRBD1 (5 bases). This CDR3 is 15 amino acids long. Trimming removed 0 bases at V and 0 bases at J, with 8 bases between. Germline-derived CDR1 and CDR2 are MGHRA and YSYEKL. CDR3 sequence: CASSQDGAANYGYTF. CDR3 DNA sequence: TGCGCCAGCAGCCAAGATGGGGCAGCTAACTATGGCTACACCTTC.